Shown below are 19 T cell receptor beta chains from a single sample sequenced in a study of beta chain features in type 1 diabetes (dated by TCRdb to the late 2010s). Library generation was performed with the immunoSEQ multiplex PCR assay. The High Capacity cDNA Reverse Transcription Kit was used to reverse transcribe all of the isolated RNA, meaning that expressed TCRB transcripts were what got sequenced. Sourced from immuneACCESS, this table was stored by TCRdb with only in-frame sequences that have V and J called. A share of the clones is absent; for the studies checked, an unresolved V gene accounts for under half, and the remainder has no known explanation. The sample includes about 410,000 clones, with around 13% observed a single time. The ten biggest clones cover roughly 0.033% of the sample. The specimen sequenced was naive CD4+ T cells from blood. The cell subset or site label of this sample denotes: true naive CD4+ T cells. The receptor source for this set is a man under 40 in good health.

This sequence joins TRBV7-6 and TRBJ1-1; 10 positions agree with TRBD1. The germline V gene encodes CDR1 SGHVS and CDR2 FNYEAQ. With V trimmed by 5 bases and J by 0 bases, 3 bases remained unmatched. This CDR3 contains 15 residues. The CDR3 DNA reads as TGTGCCAGCAGCAGGGACAGGGGAATGAACACTGAAGCTTTCTTT. Its protein product is CASSRDRGMNTEAFF. The entire variable domain, with the rest obtained from reference TRBV7-6 and TRBJ1-1, is as follows: GAGVSQSPRYKVTKRGQDVALRCDPISGHVSLYWYRQALGQGPEFLTYFNYEAQQDKSGLPNDRFSAERPEGSISTLTIQRTEQRDSAMYRCASSRDRGMNTEAFFGQGTRLTVV.

This clone has a handful of counts. This rearrangement joins TRBV4-3 to TRBJ2-5; possibly TRBD1 or TRBD2 for D (6 bases each). This CDR3 comprises 19 residues. Trimming left V 4 bases short and J 5 bases short, with 29 bases between. Germline lookup yields CDR1 LGHNA and CDR2 YSLEER. CDR3 in amino acids: CASSRRGGQGGGGKETQYF. CDR3 DNA sequence: TGCGCCAGCAGCCGACGAGGGGGGCAGGGAGGAGGAGGCAAGGAGACCCAGTACTTC.

The chain recombines TRBV6-5 with TRBJ1-2; no definite D call. Trimming took 0 bases from V and 6 from J, leaving 8 bases between them. There are 13 residues in the CDR3. The germline V gene has CDR1 MNHEY and CDR2 SVGAGI. The CDR3 DNA follows: TGTGCCAGCAGTTACTCGGGGTTCAATGGCTACACCTTC. Translating gives CASSYSGFNGYTF.

The chain has TRBV30 and TRBJ2-3; 11 bases line up with TRBD2. The CDR3 extends over 15 amino acids. The germline CDR1 and CDR2 sequences are GTSNPN and SVGIG (reference sequence). V was clipped by 4 bases and J by 4 bases; unmatched bases: 7. CDR3 DNA: TGTGCCTGGATAAGACTAGCGGGACCCCCAGATACGCAGTATTTT. As protein: CAWIRLAGPPDTQYF. The whole variable domain, filled in from reference TRBV30 and TRBJ2-3, reads SQTIHQWPATLVQPVGSPLSLECTVEGTSNPNLYWYRQAAGRGLQLLFYSVGIGQISSEVPQNLSASRPQDRQFILSSKKLLLSDSGFYLCAWIRLAGPPDTQYFGPGTRLTVL.

This clone was picked up a small number of times. The genes are TRBV7-2 and TRBJ1-6, with TRBD1 as a possible D gene (5 bases). CDR3 length: 15 amino acids. The V gene's germline CDR1 is SGHTA and CDR2 FQGNSA. Trimming shortened V by 1 base and J by 10 bases, and 14 bases separated the two germline ends. The CDR3 DNA is TGTGCCAGCAGCTTAGGGGGGAGCATGGGATCACCCCTCCACTTT. Translated, it gives CASSLGGSMGSPLHF.

This chain links TRBV19 with TRBJ2-4; D tentatively fits TRBD1 or TRBD2 (6 bases each). This CDR3 contains 13 residues. Germline CDR1 and CDR2: LNHDA and SQIVND (reference sequence). V was cut by 5 bases and J by 11 bases, with 16 bases left in between. Here the CDR3 DNA reads TGTGCCAGTAGTTACGGGGGCAATTTGGTTCAGTACTTC. Its protein product is CASSYGGNLVQYF. Looking up the rest from reference TRBV19 and TRBJ2-4 gives the full variable domain: DGGITQSPKYLFRKEGQNVTLSCEQNLNHDAMYWYRQDPGQGLRLIYYSQIVNDFQKGDIAEGYSVSREKKESFPLTVTSAQKNPTAFYLCASSYGGNLVQYFGAGTRLSVL.

This clone was seen more than once but under ten times. The chain is built from TRBV9 and TRBJ2-1, with 7 positions matching TRBD2. V gave up 1 base and J gave up 3 bases; unmatched junction bases: 4. The germline CDR1 and CDR2 sequences are SGDLS and YYNGEE. The CDR3 loop spans 15 amino acids. The CDR3 nucleotides read TGTGCCAGCAGCGTAACTAGCGTAGACTACAATGAGCAGTTCTTC. Its translation is CASSVTSVDYNEQFF.

V gene TRBV25-1 combines with J gene TRBJ2-3; maybe TRBD2 (5 bases). V dropped 4 bases and J dropped 2 bases, with 13 bases sitting between them. The CDR3 is 15 amino acids. The germline V gene encodes CDR1 MGHDK and CDR2 SYGVNS. The CDR3 is CASSGGLLSTDTQYF. The CDR3 DNA reads as TGTGCCAGCAGTGGAGGACTGCTATCCACAGATACGCAGTATTTT.

The chain recombines TRBV7-9 with TRBJ2-5, with a possible D match to TRBD2 (6 bases). The CDR3 has 15 residues. V was cut by 0 bases and J by 4 bases, with 12 bases left in between. Looked up from germline, CDR1 is SEHNR and CDR2 is FQNEAQ (reference sequence). The CDR3 nucleotides are TGTGCCAGCAGCTTAGCCGGGACTGTCGGAGAGACCCAGTACTTC. It encodes CASSLAGTVGETQYF.

The rearrangement links TRBV7-9 to TRBJ2-3; D is ambiguous. V gave up 3 bases and J gave up 0 bases, with 10 bases separating them. CDR1 SEHNR and CDR2 FQNEAQ come from the germline V gene (reference sequence). CDR3 length: 15 amino acids. The CDR3, as DNA: TGTGCCAGCAGCTTCGGATCTCTTAGCACAGATACGCAGTATTTT. It encodes CASSFGSLSTDTQYF. Full variable domain (outside the CDR3, taken from reference TRBV7-9 and TRBJ2-3): DTGVSQNPRHKITKRGQNVTFRCDPISEHNRLYWYRQTLGQGPEFLTYFQNEAQLEKSRLLSDRFSAERPKGSFSTLEIQRTEQGDSAMYLCASSFGSLSTDTQYFGPGTRLTVL.

The chain links TRBV18 to TRBJ1-1; D is possibly TRBD1 (6 bases). V gave up 3 bases and J gave up 2 bases, with 10 bases separating them. Germline V lookup: CDR1 KGHSH, CDR2 LQKENI. This CDR3 is built from 14 residues. The CDR3 reads CASSPTGSNTEAFF. The CDR3 nucleotides are TGTGCCAGCTCACCCACAGGGAGCAACACTGAAGCTTTCTTT.

This clone came up a few times. The chain has TRBV27 and TRBJ2-5; D is ambiguous. The CDR3 is 13 amino acids. V was pared by 3 bases and J by 0 bases, with 5 bases between. The V gene's germline CDR1 is MNHEY and CDR2 SMNVEV (reference sequence). Written as DNA, the CDR3 is TGTGCCAGCAGTTTTGCGGACCAAGAGACCCAGTACTTC. This sequence encodes CASSFADQETQYF.

This chain uses TRBV9 with TRBJ1-2, with D hard to call. The CDR3 length is 13 residues. The V end lost 4 bases, the J end lost 7 bases, and 14 bases lay between the germline ends. The germline V gene encodes CDR1 SGDLS and CDR2 YYNGEE. DNA of the CDR3: TGTGCCAGCAGCCCCCAAGGGTTCTCTGGCTACACCTTC. Amino acid sequence: CASSPQGFSGYTF.

V gene TRBV10-3 combines with J gene TRBJ2-7; D tentatively fits TRBD1 or TRBD2 (6 bases each). Trimming shortened V by 11 bases and J by 7 bases, and 18 bases separated the two germline ends. Germline V gene data show CDR1 as ENHRY and CDR2 as SYGVKD. The CDR3 covers 12 residues. CDR3 residues: CAADGGLGEQYF. In DNA, the CDR3 is TGTGCCGCTGATGGGGGGCTAGGAGAGCAGTACTTC.

This clone was counted a single time. The chain has TRBV25-1 and TRBJ1-2, with TRBD1 as a possible D gene (6 bases). Trimming removed 2 bases from V and 4 bases from J, with 11 bases in between. The CDR3 is 14 amino acids. Germline V gene sequence: CDR1 MGHDK, CDR2 SYGVNS. The CDR3, as DNA: TGTGCCAGCAGTGAAGGGGGCCAATCCTATGGCTACACCTTC. This encodes CASSEGGQSYGYTF.

The chain couples TRBV4-3 to TRBJ1-2; 9 bases agree with TRBD1. Germline CDR1 is LGHNA and CDR2 is YSLEER. The CDR3 is 16 amino acids. The V gene end was trimmed by 4 bases and the J gene end by 3 bases; junction bases not matched to a gene: 9. The CDR3 DNA follows: TGCGCCAGCAGCCGGATACAGGGGGCGCGGGACTATGGCTACACCTTC. It encodes CASSRIQGARDYGYTF.

The gene calls are TRBV7-9 and TRBJ2-5; the match to TRBD1 covers 9 bases. V dropped 1 base and J dropped 2; count of bases not matched to a gene: 8. CDR1 is SEHNR, CDR2 FQNEAQ, per germline (reference sequence). This CDR3 comprises 17 residues. Here the CDR3 reads CASSLVIGQGFQETQYF. The CDR3 nucleotides read TGTGCCAGCAGCTTAGTGATAGGACAGGGGTTTCAAGAGACCCAGTACTTC.

In this sample, this clone turned up a few times. The V and J genes are TRBV5-4 and TRBJ2-7; 9 bases agree with TRBD1. Germline assignment: CDR1 SGHNT and CDR2 YYREEE (reference sequence). J gave up 2 bases and V 4 bases, and 10 bases lay outside the gene matches. The CDR3 is 16 residues long. This CDR3 is CASSVTGTGFPYEQYF. CDR3 nucleotide sequence: TGTGCCAGCAGCGTCACCGGGACAGGGTTCCCCTACGAGCAGTACTTC.

The rearrangement joins TRBV30 to TRBJ1-3; the D is unclear. The CDR3 consists of 15 residues. Trimming pared 5 bases from V and 1 base from J, leaving 15 bases between. The V gene's germline CDR1 is GTSNPN and CDR2 SVGIG (reference sequence). The CDR3 loop is CAWAALGVSGNTIYF. CDR3 in DNA: TGTGCCTGGGCGGCCCTCGGTGTATCTGGAAACACCATATATTTT.